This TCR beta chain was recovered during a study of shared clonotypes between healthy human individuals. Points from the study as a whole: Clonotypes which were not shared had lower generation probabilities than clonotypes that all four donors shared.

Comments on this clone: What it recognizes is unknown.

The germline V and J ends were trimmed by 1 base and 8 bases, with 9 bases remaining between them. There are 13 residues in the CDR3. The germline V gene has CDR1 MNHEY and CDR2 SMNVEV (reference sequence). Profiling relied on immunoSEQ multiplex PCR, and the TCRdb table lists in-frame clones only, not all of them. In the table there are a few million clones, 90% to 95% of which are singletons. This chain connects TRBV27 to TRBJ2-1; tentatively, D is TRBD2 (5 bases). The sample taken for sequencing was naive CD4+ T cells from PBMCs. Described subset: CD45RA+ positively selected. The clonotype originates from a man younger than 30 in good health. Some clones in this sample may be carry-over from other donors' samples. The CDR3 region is CASSLWGVHEQFF. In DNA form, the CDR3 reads TGTGCCAGCAGTTTATGGGGAGTGCATGAGCAGTTCTTC.